Listed below are T cell receptor beta chains from one sample, sequenced in a study of cytomegalovirus exposure and HLA in healthy donors. TCRdb keeps only in-frame clones here, not all; method: immunoSEQ multiplex PCR. The repertoire has tens of thousands of clones, around 84% of them found once; the top ten carry approximately 20%. The sequenced sample consisted of PBMCs. These receptors were collected from a man between 65 and 85 years old in good health and CMV-seropositive. Each CDR3 is given with its conserved first and last residue. The D gene is left open where the match is weak. Some rows mark clone size as missing; the rest say once, few, many or name a class of expanded clone.

size	J	V	D	DNA	CDR3
NA	TRBJ2-3	TRBV7-3	NA	TGTGCCAGCAGCCCCGACAAATATAGCACAGATACGCAGTATTTT	CASSPDKYSTDTQYF
NA	TRBJ2-7	TRBV7-2	NA	TGTGCCAGCAGCTTACAGGGGTACGAGCAGTACTTC	CASSLQGYEQYF
NA	TRBJ2-2	TRBV5-1	NA	TGCGCCAGCAGCCTAGGGACTTGGGACACCGGGGAGCTGTTTTTT	CASSLGTWDTGELFF
NA	TRBJ2-3	TRBV11-3	TRBD1	TGTGCCAGCAGCCAGGGGACAGAGCCAGATACGCAGTATTTT	CASSQGTEPDTQYF
NA	TRBJ1-2	TRBV6-5	NA	TGTGCCAGCAGTTATAGGGACTCTGGCTATGGCTACACCTTC	CASSYRDSGYGYTF
NA	TRBJ1-1	TRBV19	NA	TGTGCCAGTAGTAGCCGGAGAGCCGGGTTCTCTGTGGAGAACACTGAAGCTTTCTTT	CASSSRRAGFSVENTEAFF
NA	TRBJ2-3	TRBV29-1	TRBD1	TGCAGCGGGGGACAGGGGGGGAATACGCAGTATTTT	CSGGQGGNTQYF
once	TRBJ2-7	TRBV4-2	TRBD2	TGTGCCAGCAGCCAAGATTGGGGAGGGGAGCAGTATTTC	CASSQDWGGEQYF
NA	TRBJ2-2	TRBV6-1	TRBD1	TGTGCCAGCGGGAGTAGGACAGGGAACACCGGGGAGCTGTTTTTT	CASGSRTGNTGELFF
NA	TRBJ1-1	TRBV2	TRBD1	TGTGCCAGCAGTGCAGGGACAGCCGAGAACACTGAAGCTTTCTTT	CASSAGTAENTEAFF
NA	TRBJ1-1	TRBV11-2	NA	TGTGCCAGCAGCCCACAGCAGAACACTGAAGCTTTCTTT	CASSPQQNTEAFF
NA	TRBJ1-5	TRBV6-6	NA	TGTGCCAGCAGCCCCCCTAGCGGGGGCAATCAGCCCCAGCATTTT	CASSPPSGGNQPQHF
once	TRBJ2-1	TRBV9	TRBD1	TGTGCCAGCAGCCCCCGGACAGGGTCTGTTCCCGAGCAGTTCTTC	CASSPRTGSVPEQFF
NA	TRBJ2-3	TRBV12-2	NA	TGTGCAAGTCGCTTAGCGCCTAAAGAACGCAGCACAGATACGCAGTATTTT	CASRLAPKERSTDTQYF
NA	TRBJ2-3	TRBV10-3	NA	TGTGCCACTCTAGGAGGGTGGAACTGGGGCACAGATACGCAGTATTTT	CATLGGWNWGTDTQYF
NA	TRBJ2-5	TRBV27	NA	TGTGCCAGCAAAGGCCTAGAGGCTAAAGAGACCCAGTACTTC	CASKGLEAKETQYF
NA	TRBJ2-7	TRBV18	NA	TGTGCCAGCTCCCCAGGGAGTTTCGTCGACGAGCAGTACTTC	CASSPGSFVDEQYF
once	TRBJ1-5	TRBV7-7	NA	TGTGCTAGCAGCTTGGGAGGACAGCCCCAGCATTTT	CASSLGGQPQHF
NA	TRBJ2-5	TRBV29-1	NA	TGCAGCGTTGCAAGCGGGTACCAAGAGACCCAGTACTTC	CSVASGYQETQYF
NA	TRBJ2-3	TRBV30	TRBD2	TGTGCCTGGACACGGCTTAGCGGGGCAGATACGCAGTATTTT	CAWTRLSGADTQYF
NA	TRBJ1-3	TRBV28	NA	TGTGCCACCGGAGGGGGGGGCTTCCTCTCTGGAAACACCATATATTTT	CATGGGGFLSGNTIYF
NA	TRBJ2-7	TRBV5-6	TRBD2	TGTGCCAGCAGCTTGGAACTCGGACTAGCGGGGGATGAGCAGTACTTC	CASSLELGLAGDEQYF
NA	TRBJ2-7	TRBV28	NA	TGTGCCAGCACCTCCCCGGGACTCCTTACGCGGGAGCAGTACTTC	CASTSPGLLTREQYF
NA	TRBJ1-2	TRBV6-1	NA	TGTGCCAGCAGTGAAAGCAGTGGCGGGTTCGGCTACACCTTC	CASSESSGGFGYTF
NA	TRBJ1-5	TRBV29-1	NA	TGCAGCGTTGAGGAGGTCGGACAGCCCCAGCATTTT	CSVEEVGQPQHF
NA	TRBJ2-3	TRBV6-1	TRBD1	TGTGCCAGCAGGGGGGACAGGGGGCCGTCAGATACGCAGTATTTT	CASRGDRGPSDTQYF
NA	TRBJ1-2	TRBV6-6	NA	TGTGCCAGCAGTGACAGGACCCTGTCTGGCTACACCTTC	CASSDRTLSGYTF
NA	TRBJ2-7	TRBV7-9	NA	TGTGCCAGCAGCTTAGGTAGCGCCAGCTACGAGCAGTACTTC	CASSLGSASYEQYF
once	TRBJ2-1	TRBV5-1	TRBD2	TGCGCCAGCAGCATCTCTAGCGGGAACTACAATGAGCAGTTCTTC	CASSISSGNYNEQFF
NA	TRBJ2-7	TRBV29-1	TRBD1	TGCAGCGTAACGAGACAGGGGGCCCTTTCCTACGAGCAGTACTTC	CSVTRQGALSYEQYF
NA	TRBJ2-7	TRBV29-1	TRBD1	TGCAGCGCGCGTGGAGGGACAGGTGCGTACGAGCAGTACTTC	CSARGGTGAYEQYF
NA	TRBJ1-5	TRBV27	NA	TGTGCCAGCAGTTTCGTGGGTCCGGGGCAGCCCCAGCATTTT	CASSFVGPGQPQHF
once	TRBJ1-1	TRBV7-2	NA	TGTGCCAGCAGCTTGCGGAGACGGAACACTGAAGCTTTCTTT	CASSLRRRNTEAFF
NA	TRBJ1-3	TRBV10-3	NA	TGTGCCATCACCGCCCGGGATGGAAACACCATATATTTT	CAITARDGNTIYF
NA	TRBJ2-3	TRBV6-1	TRBD2	TGTGCCAGCAGTGAGGTTTGGGGACTAGCGGGGCCCGGTACGCAGTATTTT	CASSEVWGLAGPGTQYF
NA	TRBJ1-2	TRBV7-9	NA	TGTGCCAGCAGCTTGGGGCAGTTCACCTATGGCTACACCTTC	CASSLGQFTYGYTF
NA	TRBJ1-5	TRBV10-3	TRBD1	TGTGCCATCGGAACGGGACAGTTTAGCAATCAGCCCCAGCATTTT	CAIGTGQFSNQPQHF
NA	TRBJ1-4	TRBV28	NA	TGTGCCAGCAGGGGGCGTGTAGCTAATGAAAAACTGTTTTTT	CASRGRVANEKLFF
NA	TRBJ2-7	TRBV28	TRBD2	TGTGCCAGCAGAACTAGCGGGAGTTCCTACGAGCAGTACTTC	CASRTSGSSYEQYF
NA	TRBJ1-4	TRBV11-3	NA	TGTGCCAGCGGGTCGACGCGGCACGGGGAAAAACTGTTTTTT	CASGSTRHGEKLFF
once	TRBJ2-7	TRBV7-9	NA	TGTGCCAGCAGCTTAGGCCTAGCCCCCTACGAGCAGTACTTC	CASSLGLAPYEQYF
NA	TRBJ1-1	TRBV4-3	NA	TGCGCCAGCAGCCAAGGACAGGTGAACACTGAAGCTTTCTTT	CASSQGQVNTEAFF
NA	TRBJ2-5	TRBV21-1	NA	TGTGCCAGCAGCAACGGGTTCAGGGGGTACCAAGAGACCCAGTACTTC	CASSNGFRGYQETQYF
NA	TRBJ1-5	TRBV6-5	TRBD1	TGTGCCAGCAGTCAGCAGGGGGGTCAGCCCCAGCATTTT	CASSQQGGQPQHF
NA	TRBJ2-7	TRBV4-1	TRBD1	TGCGCCAGCAGTCAGACGACAGGGCCAACCTACGAGCAGTACTTC	CASSQTTGPTYEQYF
NA	TRBJ1-5	TRBV5-8	TRBD1	TGTGCCAGCAGTCCGGACAGGGGGCAATATCAGCCCCAGCATTTT	CASSPDRGQYQPQHF
NA	TRBJ2-7	TRBV2	NA	TGTGCCAGCACCCCGGGTGGAGGGAACTACGAGCAGTACTTC	CASTPGGGNYEQYF
few	TRBJ1-1	TRBV6-5	NA	TGTGCCAGCAGTCCCAGCGATTTAGGGAACACTGAAGCTTTCTTT	CASSPSDLGNTEAFF
NA	TRBJ1-6	TRBV27	NA	TGTGCCAGCAGTTTCTGGGGGCGAGCCCTCCACTTT	CASSFWGRALHF
NA	TRBJ2-7	TRBV6-1	NA	TGTGCCAGCAGTGAAGCGGGGCTTACCTACGAGCAGTACTTC	CASSEAGLTYEQYF
NA	TRBJ1-1	TRBV7-9	NA	TGTGCCAGCAGCCCGTACAGGGACAACACTGAAGCTTTCTTT	CASSPYRDNTEAFF
NA	TRBJ2-7	TRBV11-2	TRBD2	TGTGCCAGCAGCATGGCGGGGGGCCCATTCTACGAGCAGTACTTC	CASSMAGGPFYEQYF
NA	TRBJ1-2	TRBV28	NA	TGTGCCAGCAGGGATGAGCAGGGGCGGGATGGCTACACCTTC	CASRDEQGRDGYTF
NA	TRBJ2-5	TRBV2	NA	TGTGCCAGCAGTGTTGGGCTAGCGAGGGAGACCCAGTACTTC	CASSVGLARETQYF
NA	TRBJ2-1	TRBV5-1	NA	TGCGCCAGCAGCTTGGTGATCACTAGAAACAATGAGCAGTTCTTC	CASSLVITRNNEQFF